The 3 T cell receptor beta chains below come from one sample, sequenced in a study of blood T cell repertoires in COVID-19. The assay was immunoSEQ multiplex PCR, and TCRdb's table has in-frame clones only and misses some. Of some 110,000 clones listed, around 90% are singletons. The sequenced sample consisted of peripheral blood. Receptor source: a human donor in a cohort sampled during active COVID-19.

The chain combines TRBV10-3 with TRBJ1-5, with a weak D call TRBD1 (6 bases). V dropped 3 bases and J dropped 4 bases, with 16 bases sitting between them. Germline V gives CDR1 ENHRY, CDR2 SYGVKD. This CDR3 region has 16 residues. The CDR3 reads CAISEGTLNSNQPQHF. The CDR3, as DNA: TGTGCCATCAGTGAAGGGACACTTAATTCGAATCAGCCCCAGCATTTT.

The rearrangement links TRBV12-5 to TRBJ2-3; D is unclear. V was clipped by 6 bases and J by 3 bases, with 4 bases between them. This CDR3 is built from 11 residues. CDR1 LGHNT and CDR2 FRNRAP come from the germline V gene. The CDR3 here is CASGRTDTQYF. CDR3 nucleotide sequence: TGTGCTAGTGGGAGGACAGATACGCAGTATTTT.

This chain connects TRBV9 to TRBJ1-1; perhaps TRBD1 as D (5 bases). The CDR3 totals 12 residues. The germline V gene encodes CDR1 SGDLS and CDR2 YYNGEE. The germline V and J ends were trimmed by 0 bases and 7 bases, with 7 bases remaining between them. CDR3: CASSVVGGEAFF. Here the CDR3 DNA reads TGTGCCAGCAGCGTAGTGGGGGGTGAAGCTTTCTTT.